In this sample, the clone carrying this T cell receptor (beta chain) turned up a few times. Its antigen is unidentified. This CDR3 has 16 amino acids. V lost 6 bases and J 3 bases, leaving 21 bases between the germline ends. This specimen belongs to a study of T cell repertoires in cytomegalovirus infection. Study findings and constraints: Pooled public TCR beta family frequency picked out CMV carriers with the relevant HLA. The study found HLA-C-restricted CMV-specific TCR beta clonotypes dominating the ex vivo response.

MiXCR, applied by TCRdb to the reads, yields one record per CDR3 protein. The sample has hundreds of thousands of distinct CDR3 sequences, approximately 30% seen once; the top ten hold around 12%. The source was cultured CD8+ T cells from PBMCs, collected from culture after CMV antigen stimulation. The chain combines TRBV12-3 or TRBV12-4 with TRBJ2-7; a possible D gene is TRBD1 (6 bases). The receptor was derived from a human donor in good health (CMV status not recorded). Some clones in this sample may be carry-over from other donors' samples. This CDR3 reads CASSLRYRDNYYEQYF. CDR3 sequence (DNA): TGTGCCAGCAGCCTCCGTTATCGGGACAACTACTACGAGCAGTACTTC.